The clone carrying this T cell receptor beta chain was seen only once. Its antigen remains unidentified. These data come from a study of T cell responses to AZD1222 COVID-19 vaccine. Whole-study results and caveats: Variant regions that are unmutated are reportedly the target of nearly half of spike-specific TCRs.

Germline V lookup: CDR1 LGHNA, CDR2 YNFKEQ. Germline trimming cut 1 base from V and 6 bases from J; bases unmatched to any gene: 12. This CDR3 contains 17 residues. Here immunoSEQ multiplex PCR was the method, and the copy in TCRdb shows in-frame clones only, minus some. Of over 100,000 clones in the sample, approximately 91% were seen once. The TCR was taken from an adult in good health. The sequencing used peripheral blood, collected on day 0 of MenACWY control vaccination. The chain carries TRBV4-2 and TRBJ2-1, with 7 bases aligning to TRBD1. CDR3: CASSQGKEGTAFNEQFF. Here the CDR3 DNA reads TGTGCCAGCAGCCAAGGAAAAGAAGGGACAGCGTTCAATGAGCAGTTCTTC.